The 29 T cell receptor beta chains below all came from one sample that was sequenced in a study of cytomegalovirus exposure and HLA in healthy donors. 60 Vbeta and 13 Jbeta primers were used in PCR. The protocol was immunoSEQ multiplex PCR, while the TCRdb copy is restricted to in-frame clones and leaves out a portion. The sample has about 130,000 clones; roughly 84% are singletons. The sequencing sample was made of PBMCs. These receptors were obtained from a man aged 50 to 60 in good health and CMV-seronegative.

This chain uses TRBV5-8 with TRBJ2-5; no clear D gene. This CDR3 region has 16 residues. V shed 0 bases and J shed 1 base, with 13 bases lying between them. CDR1 SGHTS and CDR2 YDEGEE come from the germline V gene. The CDR3 DNA reads TGTGCCAGCAGCTTGGGTACAGAGATGGTCCAAGAGACCCAGTACTTC. It yields the protein CASSLGTEMVQETQYF.

The chain employs TRBV2 and TRBJ1-1, with D possibly matching TRBD1 (6 bases). Trimming cost V 5 bases and J 1 base, with 8 bases left between them. The germline CDR1 and CDR2 sequences are SNHLY and FYNNEI. The CDR3 has 13 residues. The CDR3 is CASSTDRNTEAFF. CDR3 nucleotides: TGTGCCAGCAGTACGGACAGGAACACTGAAGCTTTCTTT.

The gene calls are TRBV5-1 and TRBJ2-7, with 8 bases matching TRBD1. V lost 1 base, J lost 2 bases, and 5 bases stayed unmatched. Germline V gene data show CDR1 as SGHRS and CDR2 as YFSETQ. The CDR3 consists of 15 residues. The CDR3 sequence: CASSLLEDRAYEQYF. The CDR3 DNA is TGCGCCAGCAGCTTGTTGGAGGACAGGGCCTACGAGCAGTACTTC.

The chain has TRBV7-9 and TRBJ2-5; D unresolved. The J call is in doubt because the DNA end fits TRBJ2-7 better. The germline CDR1 and CDR2 sequences are SEHNR and FQNEAQ (reference sequence). This CDR3 comprises 13 residues. CDR3 coding DNA: TGTGCCAGCAGCCCCGGGTTGAGTAACGAGCAGTACTTC. It encodes CASSPGLSNEQYF.

This clone has more than one count but fewer than ten. This chain uses TRBV5-6 with TRBJ2-3, with 8 bases identical to TRBD2. This CDR3 has 16 amino acids. The junction had 6 bases not matched to a gene; V was cut back by 2 bases and J by 1 base. Germline CDR1 reads SGHDT; CDR2 reads YYEEEE. The CDR3 region has the DNA TGTGCCAGCAGCTTAAGTTACGGGGGGGGCACAGATACGCAGTATTTT. It encodes CASSLSYGGGTDTQYF.

The chain has TRBV19 and TRBJ1-5; D perhaps matches TRBD1 (6 bases). The V gene lost 2 bases and the J gene lost 5 bases, with 13 bases spanning the gap. This CDR3 contains 15 residues. Germline CDR1 and CDR2: LNHDA and SQIVND (reference sequence). The CDR3 nucleotides read TGTGCCAGTAGTATATCAGGGGTTCGGGATCAGCCCCAGCATTTT. Protein sequence: CASSISGVRDQPQHF.

The rearrangement links TRBV2 to TRBJ1-4, with D maybe TRBD1 (6 bases). The CDR3 spans 15 residues. The ends were cut back, 0 bases at V and 4 bases at J, with 9 bases in the middle. Germline-derived CDR1 and CDR2 are SNHLY and FYNNEI. CDR3 sequence (DNA): TGTGCCAGCAGTGAAGCAGGGGGGGTTAATGAAAAACTGTTTTTT. Amino acid sequence: CASSEAGGVNEKLFF.

The chain combines TRBV18 with TRBJ1-2; tentative D call: TRBD1 (6 bases). CDR3 length equals 12 residues. The V gene's germline CDR1 is KGHSH and CDR2 LQKENI. Trimming took 4 bases from V and 6 from J, leaving 9 bases between them. CDR3 sequence (DNA): TGTGCCAGCTCACTTAACAGGGATGGCTACACCTTC. Protein: CASSLNRDGYTF.

This clone was seen only once. CDR3 loop: CASSSGGVYNSPLHF. CDR3 DNA sequence: TGTGCCAGCAGCTCCGGTGGTGTCTATAATTCACCCCTCCACTTT. The V gene is TRBV5-4, the J gene TRBJ1-6; D unclear. The CDR3 has 15 amino acids. Trimming removed 3 bases at V and 3 bases at J, with 10 bases between. In germline, CDR1 is SGHNT, CDR2 YYREEE (reference sequence).

This chain uses TRBV4-3 with TRBJ1-3; tentative D call: TRBD1 (6 bases). This CDR3 comprises 17 residues. The germline V gene has CDR1 LGHNA and CDR2 YSLEER. V was pared by 3 bases and J by 0 bases, with 15 bases between. DNA of the CDR3: TGCGCCAGCAGCCATGGACCCAACAGGGACTCTGGAAACACCATATATTTT. It translates to CASSHGPNRDSGNTIYF.

In DNA form, the CDR3 reads TGTGCCACTGGACTAGACCCAGATACGCAGTATTTT. This translates into CATGLDPDTQYF. The chain carries TRBV2 and TRBJ2-3; 7 bases line up with TRBD2. V shed 10 bases, J shed 4 bases, and the junction held 5 bases outside the gene matches. CDR1 is SNHLY, CDR2 FYNNEI, per germline. CDR3 size: 12 residues. The entire variable domain, with the rest obtained from reference TRBV2 and TRBJ2-3, is as follows: EPEVTQTPSHQVTQMGQEVILRCVPISNHLYFYWYRQILGQKVEFLVSFYNNEISEKSEIFDDQFSVERPDGSNFTLKIRSTKLEDSAMYFCATGLDPDTQYFGPGTRLTVL.

V is TRBV13 and J is TRBJ2-3, with 7 bases lining up with TRBD1. Germline V gene sequence: CDR1 PRHDT, CDR2 FYEKMQ (reference sequence). This CDR3 spans 15 amino acids. V was pared by 4 bases and J by 5 bases, with 9 bases of the junction left unmatched. For the CDR3, the DNA is TGTGCCAGCAGCTCCTCAGGGGGATTTGAAGATACGCAGTATTTT. Protein product: CASSSSGGFEDTQYF.

This chain links TRBV7-8 with TRBJ1-4; TRBD1 aligns across 8 bases. Germline trimming cut 3 bases from V and 7 bases from J; bases unmatched to any gene: 4. Germline loops: CDR1 SGHVS, CDR2 FQNEAQ. This CDR3 spans 14 amino acids. CDR3 sequence (DNA): TGTGCCAGCAGCTTTCCCGACAGGGGTGAAAAACTGTTTTTT. Translation gives CASSFPDRGEKLFF.

The V and J genes are TRBV7-2 and TRBJ2-5; D possibly corresponds to TRBD2 (5 bases). Germline-derived CDR1 and CDR2 are SGHTA and FQGNSA. Trimming removed 5 bases at V and 5 bases at J, with 15 bases between. The CDR3 is 14 amino acids. As DNA, the CDR3 is TGTGCCAGCAGCCTAAGCCTAGCCGAGGAGACCCAGTACTTC. Translation gives CASSLSLAEETQYF.

This chain joins TRBV5-4 and TRBJ1-2; D is ambiguous. The CDR3 extends over 13 amino acids. Germline CDR1 reads SGHNT; CDR2 reads YYREEE (reference sequence). Trimming took off 4 bases at V and 0 bases at J, with 7 bases between the two ends. CDR3 sequence: CASSQRANYGYTF. CDR3 DNA: TGTGCCAGCAGCCAGCGAGCTAACTATGGCTACACCTTC.

The chain is built from TRBV30 and TRBJ2-2; 10 bases match TRBD2. The CDR3 runs to 14 residues. From germline, CDR1 is GTSNPN and CDR2 SVGIG (reference sequence). Trimming cost V 3 bases and J 4 bases; bases outside gene matches: 2. CDR3: CAWRGTSVTGELFF. In nucleotides, the CDR3 is TGTGCCTGGAGGGGGACTAGCGTCACCGGGGAGCTGTTTTTT.

V usage is TRBV29-1 and J usage is TRBJ1-1; D call uncertain. Trimming left V 6 bases short and J 0 bases short, with 5 bases between. The germline gives CDR1 SQVTM, CDR2 ANQGSEA. This CDR3 spans 11 amino acids. The CDR3 here is CSVSLNTEAFF. DNA for the CDR3: TGCAGCGTGTCGTTGAACACTGAAGCTTTCTTT.

In this sample, this clone turned up a few times. The chain couples TRBV9 to TRBJ2-1, with a tentative D call TRBD2 (6 bases). V was pared by 2 bases and J by 7 bases, with 16 bases between. Germline V gene sequence: CDR1 SGDLS, CDR2 YYNGEE. The CDR3 extends over 15 amino acids. The CDR3 reads CASSVSSEGWNEQFF. The CDR3 DNA reads as TGTGCCAGCAGCGTGTCTAGCGAAGGGTGGAATGAGCAGTTCTTC.

The genes are TRBV5-1 and TRBJ2-1; D is ambiguous. The CDR3 spans 15 residues. Per germline, CDR1 SGHRS and CDR2 YFSETQ. V lost 1 base to trimming and J lost 7 bases, with 15 bases between them. CDR3 residues: CASSLTSPVRNEQFF. CDR3 DNA sequence: TGCGCCAGCAGCTTGACGTCTCCCGTGAGGAATGAGCAGTTCTTC.

The chain combines TRBV11-2 with TRBJ2-5; the D gene is possibly TRBD2 (7 bases). The CDR3 loop spans 15 amino acids. Germline assignment: CDR1 SGHAT and CDR2 FQNNGV. Trimming took off 7 bases at V and 5 bases at J, with 20 bases between the two ends. This chain's CDR3 is CASTKGGGAGETQYF. Here the CDR3 DNA reads TGTGCCAGCACGAAGGGGGGAGGGGCGGGCGAGACCCAGTACTTC.

The V gene is TRBV6-1, the J gene TRBJ1-2; 7 bases are shared with TRBD1. V shed 6 bases and J 3 bases; nucleotides not matched to a gene: 4. Germline V CDR1 and CDR2: MNHNS, SASEGT. The CDR3 runs 13 residues. The CDR3 loop reads CASRPGQHYGYTF. CDR3 nucleotides: TGTGCCAGCAGACCGGGACAGCACTATGGCTACACCTTC.

The chain joins TRBV30 to TRBJ2-5; 9 bases agree with TRBD2. CDR3 size: 15 residues. Germline V lookup: CDR1 GTSNPN, CDR2 SVGIG (reference sequence). Germline trimming cut 3 bases from V and 2 bases from J; bases unmatched to any gene: 7. CDR3 DNA sequence: TGTGCCTGGAGCTGGAGCGGGGGGCTTCAAGAGACCCAGTACTTC. It yields the protein CAWSWSGGLQETQYF.

J is TRBJ2-7 and V is TRBV11-2, with 7 bases matching TRBD1. The CDR3 runs 13 residues. The J segment lost 10 bases and the V segment lost 2 bases, leaving 8 bases of the junction unmatched. Germline V gives CDR1 SGHAT, CDR2 FQNNGV. CDR3 DNA sequence: TGTGCCAGCAGCTTATCAGGGGGTGGCGAACAGTACTTC. It is translated as CASSLSGGGEQYF.

The DNA for the CDR3 is TGTGCCAGCAGCGTTTTCAGCGGGGGGGTCAACGAGCAGTACTTC. This encodes CASSVFSGGVNEQYF. This chain links TRBV9 with TRBJ2-7; 10 bases align to TRBD2. V lost 2 bases and J lost 5; bases outside the gene matches: 7. The CDR3 covers 15 residues. The germline V gene has CDR1 SGDLS and CDR2 YYNGEE.

This chain uses TRBV7-6 with TRBJ1-2; 9 bases agree with TRBD1. Germline assignment: CDR1 SGHVS and CDR2 FNYEAQ. This CDR3 region has 13 residues. V dropped 5 bases and J dropped 7; count of bases not matched to a gene: 5. CDR3 sequence reads: CASSPGQGGGYTF. The CDR3 DNA is TGTGCCAGCAGCCCGGGACAGGGAGGTGGCTACACCTTC. Based on the CDR3 plus reference TRBV7-6 and TRBJ1-2, the full variable domain is GAGVSQSPRYKVTKRGQDVALRCDPISGHVSLYWYRQALGQGPEFLTYFNYEAQQDKSGLPNDRFSAERPEGSISTLTIQRTEQRDSAMYRCASSPGQGGGYTFGSGTRLTVV.

The gene calls are TRBV19 and TRBJ2-7; D may be TRBD1 (6 bases). The germline CDR1 and CDR2 sequences are LNHDA and SQIVND (reference sequence). This CDR3 has 14 amino acids. V was pared by 5 bases and J by 5 bases, with 16 bases between. CDR3 region: CASSLSTGGHEQYF. CDR3 in DNA: TGTGCCAGTAGTTTATCGACAGGAGGACACGAGCAGTACTTC.

The chain carries TRBV14 and TRBJ2-3, with 9 bases aligning to TRBD2. CDR3 length equals 17 residues. J was trimmed by 6 bases and V by 0 bases; bases with no gene match: 10. From germline, CDR1 is SGHDN and CDR2 FVKESK. The CDR3 coding sequence is TGTGCCAGCAGCCAAGATGGGACTAGCTCCTTTATGGATACGCAGTATTTT. This sequence encodes CASSQDGTSSFMDTQYF.

This chain links TRBV11-2 with TRBJ2-1; no reliable D call. The CDR3 has 11 residues. The V end was cut by 5 bases, the J end by 7 bases, with 6 bases between. Per the germline V gene, CDR1 is SGHAT and CDR2 is FQNNGV. The CDR3 DNA sequence: TGTGCCAGCAGCCAGATGAATGAGCAGTTCTTC. Amino acids: CASSQMNEQFF. Using reference TRBV11-2 and TRBJ2-1 for the parts outside the CDR3, the full variable domain is EAGVAQSPRYKIIEKRQSVAFWCNPISGHATLYWYQQILGQGPKLLIQFQNNGVVDDSQLPKDRFSAERLKGVDSTLKIQPAKLEDSAVYLCASSQMNEQFFGPGTRLTVL.

This clone was seen just once. This rearrangement joins TRBV13 to TRBJ1-5; possibly TRBD1 for D (5 bases). Between the trimmed V and J ends, which lost 2 bases and 5 bases, there was a span of 7 bases. Germline-derived CDR1 and CDR2 are PRHDT and FYEKMQ (reference sequence). This CDR3 region has 13 residues. In nucleotides, the CDR3 is TGTGCCAGCAGCTTACGGGGGGATCAGCCCCAGCATTTT. This encodes CASSLRGDQPQHF.